This TCR beta chain was found in a study of OX40 agonist ivuxolimab in advanced cancers. CDR1 is SEHNR, CDR2 FQNEAQ, per germline (reference sequence). The CDR3 extends over 13 amino acids. V lost 5 bases to trimming and J lost 9 bases, with 14 bases between them. The method was immunoSEQ multiplex PCR; TCRdb's version includes in-frame clones alone and lacks a portion of them. Of about 63,000 clones listed, about 90% were seen once; the top ten hold 4% to 5%. Peripheral blood came from all dose cohorts at three timepoints. The input for sequencing was CD4+ or CD8+ T cells sorted from blood, taken in a trial of the OX40 agonist ivuxolimab. The TCR sequence derives from an adult with an advanced solid tumor such as melanoma, head and neck, liver or kidney cancer. This chain links TRBV7-9 with TRBJ2-1; tentative D call: TRBD2 (5 bases). The CDR3 sequence: CASSPADRGEQFF. CDR3 in DNA: TGTGCCAGCAGCCCAGCGGACCGCGGTGAGCAGTTCTTC.